The rows below give T cell receptor beta chains drawn from one sample of a study of blood T cell repertoires in COVID-19. Data came from immunoSEQ multiplex PCR; TCRdb stores just in-frame clones and leaves some out. The sample lists about 320,000 clones; 80% to 90% were seen once. Sequenced input: PBMCs or T cells enriched from blood (not recorded which). The receptors originated from a young man who had recovered from COVID-19. Each CDR3 is given with its conserved first and last residue. The order of the fields is D gene, J gene, clone size, V gene, CDR3 DNA, CDR3 protein. D genes are given only for firm matches. A row's size may be missing; if present it is once, few, many or a size class.

NA	TRBJ1-2	NA	TRBV6-5	TGTGCCAGCAGTTACTCGGTGTCGGCGAGGGCGGCTGGCTACACCTTC	CASSYSVSARAAGYTF
NA	TRBJ1-1	NA	TRBV10-3	TGTGCCATCACTGGACAGCAGGGGTCTGAAGCTTTCTTT	CAITGQQGSEAFF
TRBD2	TRBJ2-1	NA	TRBV9	TGTGCCAGCAGCACTAGCGGGGGGGCCAATGAGCAGTTCTTC	CASSTSGGANEQFF
NA	TRBJ1-1	NA	TRBV6-5	TGTGCCAGCAGTACCCGACACGAAGCTTTCTTT	CASSTRHEAFF
TRBD2	TRBJ2-7	NA	TRBV24-1	TGTGCCACCAGTGATTCTGGTAGCGGGGGGCCCTACGAGCAGTACTTC	CATSDSGSGGPYEQYF
NA	TRBJ1-6	once	TRBV4-2	TGTGCCAGCAGCCAGAGATTAACGGATTCACCCCTCCACTTT	CASSQRLTDSPLHF
TRBD1	TRBJ2-7	NA	TRBV7-2	TGTGCCAGCAGCACCGACAGGGGGCTTACCTACGAGCAGTACTTC	CASSTDRGLTYEQYF
TRBD1	TRBJ2-3	NA	TRBV10-1	TGCGCCAGCAGGCAGGGGGCGAATGCAGATACGCAGTATTTT	CASRQGANADTQYF
TRBD1	TRBJ1-5	many	TRBV2	TGTGCCAGCAGTCTGACGGGACAGGGGAATCAGCCCCAGCATTTT	CASSLTGQGNQPQHF
NA	TRBJ1-1	NA	TRBV9	TGTGCCAGCAGCGTAGGTGGCAGGGACACTGAAGCTTTCTTT	CASSVGGRDTEAFF
TRBD1	TRBJ2-7	NA	TRBV9	TGTGCCAGCAGCCAAGGGGCGGGACAGGGGACCCCCTACGAGCAGTACTTC	CASSQGAGQGTPYEQYF
NA	TRBJ1-3	once	TRBV28	TGTGCCAGCAGCTCGACAGCTTCTGGAAACACCATATATTTT	CASSSTASGNTIYF
NA	TRBJ2-5	NA	TRBV5-1	TGCGCCAGCAGCTTGGGTGTACAAGAGACCCAGTACTTC	CASSLGVQETQYF
TRBD1	TRBJ1-1	once	TRBV7-2	TGTGCCAGCAGCTTAGATGGGACAGGGGTGAACACTGAAGCTTTCTTT	CASSLDGTGVNTEAFF
TRBD1	TRBJ2-7	NA	TRBV6-5	TGTGCCAGCAGGGTGGGACAGGGGGTTCCCTACGAGCAGTACTTC	CASRVGQGVPYEQYF
TRBD1	TRBJ1-1	NA	TRBV5-1	TGCGCCAGCACTGGACAGGGGAACACTGAAGCTTTCTTT	CASTGQGNTEAFF
NA	TRBJ2-7	NA	TRBV5-1	TGCGCCAGCAGCTTGTACGGTTTGGGCCTGGGGGGAGCCGGGGTCTACGAGCAGTACTTC	CASSLYGLGLGGAGVYEQYF
NA	TRBJ1-1	once	TRBV28	TGTGCCAGCAGGACCTTCGACACAAACACTGAAGCTTTCTTT	CASRTFDTNTEAFF
NA	TRBJ1-5	NA	TRBV10-3	TGTGCCATCAGCCCTGGGACAAGTAGCAATCAGCCCCAGCATTTT	CAISPGTSSNQPQHF
TRBD1	TRBJ2-2	NA	TRBV5-1	TGCGCCAGCAGCTTGGGGACAGGGGGAAACACCGGGGAGCTGTTTTTT	CASSLGTGGNTGELFF
NA	TRBJ1-6	NA	TRBV28	TGTGCCAGCAGTGAGGACAGCCACGTTTCACCCCTCCACTTT	CASSEDSHVSPLHF
NA	TRBJ2-2	NA	TRBV28	TGTGCCAGCAGTTCACTAAACACCGGGGAGCTGTTTTTT	CASSSLNTGELFF
NA	TRBJ2-7	NA	TRBV28	TGTGCCAGCAGTTTTTCTTACGAGCAGTACTTC	CASSFSYEQYF
NA	TRBJ2-1	NA	TRBV5-4	TGTGCCAGCGCGGGGCTGAACAATGAGCAGTTCTTC	CASAGLNNEQFF
TRBD1	TRBJ1-6	once	TRBV7-9	TGTGCCAGCAGCTTACAGGGGGCAGGTAATTCACCCCTCCACTTT	CASSLQGAGNSPLHF
TRBD2	TRBJ2-3	NA	TRBV5-4	TGTGCCAGCAGCCCTGGCGGACTAGTCCCAGATACGCAGTATTTT	CASSPGGLVPDTQYF
NA	TRBJ1-1	NA	TRBV7-7	TGTGCCAGCAGCTTAGAAGCGAACACTGAAGCTTTCTTT	CASSLEANTEAFF
TRBD1	TRBJ1-2	NA	TRBV5-1	TGCGCCAGCAGCCGCGACAGGGTGGATGGCTACACCTTC	CASSRDRVDGYTF
NA	TRBJ2-3	few	TRBV30	TGTGCCTGGAGTGGTCAGGGTTCCCGCACAGATACGCAGTATTTT	CAWSGQGSRTDTQYF
TRBD1	TRBJ1-2	NA	TRBV5-4	TGTGCCAGCAGCTTCGGCGGACAGGGAGGGTATGGCTACACCTTC	CASSFGGQGGYGYTF
TRBD1	TRBJ2-5	NA	TRBV30	TGTGCCTGGAGGGGACAGGGGGCCGGAGAGACCCAGTACTTC	CAWRGQGAGETQYF
TRBD1	TRBJ1-2	few	TRBV2	TGTGCCAGCAGTAATGACAGGGGAGGTAACTATGGCTACACCTTC	CASSNDRGGNYGYTF
TRBD1	TRBJ2-6	NA	TRBV19	TGTGCCAGTACGAAATTTACCGGGACAGGGCACCCTGGGGCCAACGTCCTGACTTTC	CASTKFTGTGHPGANVLTF